Below, 10 T cell receptor beta chains from the same sample are listed, as sequenced in a study of T cells in Graves' hyperthyroidism and ophthalmopathy. RNA transcripts served as the template for amplifying TCR beta CDR3 regions. First-round RT-PCR with HTBI primers amplified the TCR CDR3 region. TCRdb reanalysed the multiplex PCR reads using MiXCR and keeps one entry per CDR3 protein. The profile shows some 550,000 distinct CDR3 sequences, around 20% of them singletons. Specimen: blood. These receptors were obtained from a man in his late teens or twenties with Graves' hyperthyroidism.

This clonotype has just a few counts. The chain employs TRBV19 and TRBJ2-7; 7 bases align to TRBD1. The length of the CDR3 is 15 residues. Losses at the gene ends were 5 bases for V and 11 bases for J; bases not matched to a gene: 18. The germline CDR1 and CDR2 sequences are LNHDA and SQIVND (reference sequence). CDR3 DNA sequence: TGTGCCAGTAGTGGACGACAGGGTATCGGGGAGTCCAAGTACTTC. The encoded protein is CASSGRQGIGESKYF.

This clonotype was recorded at least ten times. V gene TRBV2 combines with J gene TRBJ1-5; the D gene is possibly TRBD1 (5 bases). The germline V gene has CDR1 SNHLY and CDR2 FYNNEI. The V gene lost 1 base and the J gene lost 9 bases, with 7 bases spanning the gap. The CDR3 length is 12 residues. CDR3 protein: CASSEEQVPQHF. The CDR3 region has the DNA TGTGCCAGCAGTGAAGAACAGGTGCCCCAGCATTTT. Based on the CDR3 plus reference TRBV2 and TRBJ1-5, the full variable domain is EPEVTQTPSHQVTQMGQEVILRCVPISNHLYFYWYRQILGQKVEFLVSFYNNEISEKSEIFDDQFSVERPDGSNFTLKIRSTKLEDSAMYFCASSEEQVPQHFGDGTRLSIL.

This clonotype was recorded at least ten times. This chain uses TRBV28 with TRBJ1-5; D may be TRBD1 (5 bases). The V and J ends lost 5 bases and 0 bases respectively, with 11 bases between them. The CDR3 totals 15 residues. Germline loops: CDR1 MDHEN, CDR2 SYDVKM. Written as DNA, the CDR3 is TGTGCCAGCAGTAGACAGCGCTATAGCAATCAGCCCCAGCATTTT. It codes for CASSRQRYSNQPQHF. Looking up the rest from reference TRBV28 and TRBJ1-5 gives the full variable domain: DVKVTQSSRYLVKRTGEKVFLECVQDMDHENMFWYRQDPGLGLRLIYFSYDVKMKEKGDIPEGYSVSREKKERFSLILESASTNQTSMYLCASSRQRYSNQPQHFGDGTRLSIL.

This clonotype occurred many times. The V and J genes are TRBV28 and TRBJ1-5; 12 nucleotides agree with TRBD1. V shed 5 bases and J 6 bases; nucleotides not matched to a gene: 8. CDR1 and CDR2 (germline): MDHEN, SYDVKM. CDR3 length equals 16 residues. The CDR3, as DNA: TGTGCCAGCAGTCGCTCCGGGACAGGGGGCCCTCAGCCCCAGCATTTT. Its translation is CASSRSGTGGPQPQHF.

There are many counts of this clonotype. CDR3 amino acids: CASSSPLKGSYEQYF. The CDR3 DNA reads as TGTGCCAGCAGTTCGCCACTCAAGGGATCCTACGAGCAGTACTTC. V is TRBV28 and J is TRBJ2-7; no clear D. Germline V CDR1 and CDR2: MDHEN, SYDVKM. Deletions cut 4 bases from V and 1 base from J, with 14 bases between. This CDR3 region has 15 residues.

This clonotype came up many times. The gene calls are TRBV2 and TRBJ2-7; 9 nucleotides match TRBD1. The CDR3 consists of 17 residues. Trimming took 4 bases from V and 1 from J; bases not matched to a gene: 11. Germline loops: CDR1 SNHLY, CDR2 FYNNEI. CDR3 region: CASSAPGQGTSSYEQYF. As DNA, the CDR3 is TGTGCCAGCAGTGCCCCCGGACAGGGGACCTCTTCCTACGAGCAGTACTTC.

There are many counts of this clonotype. This chain connects TRBV27 to TRBJ1-5; D is perhaps TRBD1 (5 bases). Trimming took off 1 base at V and 0 bases at J, with 13 bases between the two ends. The V gene's germline CDR1 is MNHEY and CDR2 SMNVEV (reference sequence). The CDR3 has 17 residues. The CDR3 DNA reads TGTGCCAGCAGTTTATTATATCCGGGACTTAGCAATCAGCCCCAGCATTTT. It codes for CASSLLYPGLSNQPQHF.

The rearrangement joins TRBV28 to TRBJ1-2; 8 bases align to TRBD1. CDR3 length equals 14 residues. The germline CDR1 and CDR2 sequences are MDHEN and SYDVKM. Unmatched junction bases numbered 8, after V lost 7 bases and J lost 4 bases. CDR3 sequence (DNA): TGTGCCAGCAACCACAGGGGGGCCCTCTATGGCTACACCTTC. It yields the protein CASNHRGALYGYTF.

This clonotype was counted many times. The V call is TRBV28, the J call TRBJ1-1; 12 nucleotides line up with TRBD1. The length of the CDR3 is 17 residues. The V segment lost 1 base and the J segment 1 base; nucleotides outside the gene matches: 4. Germline lookup yields CDR1 MDHEN and CDR2 SYDVKM. CDR3 protein: CASSLLGQGAWNTEAFF. The CDR3 DNA reads as TGTGCCAGCAGTTTATTGGGACAGGGGGCCTGGAACACTGAAGCTTTCTTT. The full variable domain, completed using reference TRBV28 and TRBJ1-1, is DVKVTQSSRYLVKRTGEKVFLECVQDMDHENMFWYRQDPGLGLRLIYFSYDVKMKEKGDIPEGYSVSREKKERFSLILESASTNQTSMYLCASSLLGQGAWNTEAFFGQGTRLTVV.

This clonotype has a count of ten or more. The chain couples TRBV10-3 to TRBJ1-1, with D perhaps matching TRBD1 (5 bases). Trimming left V 10 bases short and J 0 bases short, with 18 bases between. CDR1 is ENHRY and CDR2 is SYGVKD in the germline V gene. The CDR3 is 15 residues long. The CDR3 DNA reads TGTGCCACGACGGAAGAGACAGTCATGAACACTGAAGCTTTCTTT. The encoded protein is CATTEETVMNTEAFF.